This record looks at one T cell receptor beta chain sequence and its context. Its recognized antigen is unknown. No base qualities exist here, and no much larger clone lies one base off it. The sample belongs to a study of blood T cell repertoires in COVID-19 (dated by TCRdb to 2020 to 2022). Concerning the study at large: Samples covering the acute and convalescent phases of COVID-19 were provided by collaborators in the United States, Italy and Spain. The prospective study material was composed of cDNA or gDNA derived from T cells, B-cell-depleted T cells, or PBMCs. The dataset comprised deeply sampled blood TCRbeta repertoires from subjects exposed to, actively infected with, or recovered from COVID-19. The repertoires were released in a freely available public database meant as a resource for research on the immune response to SARS-CoV-2. The samples were drawn from the first 160 participants of the ongoing ImmuneRACE study and from about 1,200 subjects provided by 6 global collaborators. Nearly every sample came with metadata listing a de-identified subject ID, COVID-19 status, age in years and sex. Where available, HLA class I and class II types were obtained from metadata supplied by the sample provider rather than from assay-based typing.

CDR1 and CDR2, per the germline V gene (reference sequence), are MNHEY and SMNVEV. The CDR3 sequence holds 14 residues, the cysteine and phenylalanine included. CDR3 DNA only is kept here, 42 bases in frame from base 1. Trimming leaves V shorter by 3 bases and J shorter by 3 bases, with the junction holding 5 bases beyond the gene matches. Whole blood was collected in K2EDTA tubes by collaborating institutions according to the institutions' own protocols. For TCRbeta analysis, collaborators shipped samples in one of three forms: frozen whole blood, isolated PBMCs, or DNA extracted from either of those sample types. Broad study findings and their caveats: The quantity of clinical and demographic metadata differed by source and by participant and was supplied without curation.

The immunoSEQ Assay, a bias-controlled multiplex PCR, was used to amplify TCRbeta CDR3 regions from genomic DNA. Concerning the study's data processing: The number of nucleated cells in each sample was estimated from the amplification of reference gene primers within the assay. Sequence reads were collapsed and filtered to measure the absolute abundance of every unique TCRbeta CDR3 rearrangement. Productive Simpson clonality was computed per sample as the square root of Simpson's diversity index over productive rearrangements. The source is immuneACCESS, and TCRdb retained only in-frame sequences with V and J called. Part of the clones is not carried over; for the studies checked, unresolved V genes explain less than half of this, and the remainder is unexplained. For V, J and clone size, that table is used; D and trimming come from the DNA. The sample profile shows about 190,000 clones; roughly 91% of them were found once. Around 4.8% of the sample goes to the ten largest clones.

The receptor was derived from a human donor in a cohort sampled during active COVID-19. The sequenced sample consisted of peripheral blood. This receptor chain uses TRBV27 and TRBJ2-7; 7 bases in between match TRBD2. Here the CDR3 is given as CASSFVGRGYEQYF. The nucleotide sequence is TGTGCCAGCAGTTTTGTGGGGAGGGGCTACGAGCAGTACTTC.